This entry lists 9 T cell receptor beta chains sequenced from one sample in a study of blood T cell repertoires in COVID-19. Libraries were prepared by immunoSEQ multiplex PCR; TCRdb keeps only in-frame clonotypes and omits some of them. The sample lists around 150,000 clones; 60% to 85% were seen once. The sample taken for sequencing was peripheral blood. These receptors were taken from a man in his sixties with acute or convalescent COVID-19.

This rearrangement joins TRBV5-1 to TRBJ2-7; 9 nucleotides align to TRBD1. CDR3 length: 15 residues. Germline CDR1 reads SGHRS; CDR2 reads YFSETQ. The junction had 9 bases not matched to a gene; V was cut back by 3 bases and J by 5 bases. The CDR3 coding sequence is TGCGCCAGCAGCTCCAGTAGGGACAGGGTCGACGAGCAGTACTTC. It translates to CASSSSRDRVDEQYF.

The gene calls are TRBV3-1 (or the pseudogene TRBV3-2) and TRBJ2-7, with 7 bases that match TRBD1. Looked up from germline, CDR1 is LGHDT and CDR2 is YNNKEL (reference sequence). The CDR3 extends over 15 amino acids. V lost 0 bases and J lost 1; bases outside the gene matches: 3. Here the CDR3 reads CASSQETGSSYEQYF. The CDR3 DNA is TGTGCCAGCAGCCAAGAGACAGGGTCGTCCTACGAGCAGTACTTC.

V usage is TRBV7-9 and J usage is TRBJ2-2; the match to TRBD2 covers 13 bases. CDR3 size: 14 residues. V lost 7 bases and J lost 5; bases outside the gene matches: 1. The V gene's germline CDR1 is SEHNR and CDR2 FQNEAQ (reference sequence). The DNA for the CDR3 is TGTGCCAGCACGGGACTAGCGGGGACCGGGGAGCTGTTTTTT. Protein product: CASTGLAGTGELFF.

This sequence joins TRBV5-8 and TRBJ1-5; unclear D gene. V gave up 4 bases and J gave up 2 bases, with 10 bases separating them. CDR3 length: 14 amino acids. The germline V gene encodes CDR1 SGHTS and CDR2 YDEGEE. Written as DNA, the CDR3 is TGTGCCAGCAGCCCTTTTAGCGGCAATCAGCCCCAGCATTTT. Residues: CASSPFSGNQPQHF.

In the case of this clone: One end of the junction does not line up with germline, which may come from a read error. The rearrangement links TRBV5-8 to TRBJ1-2; 11 positions match TRBD1. The CDR3 has 15 residues. The germline CDR1 and CDR2 sequences are SGHTS and YDEGEE. The CDR3 DNA is TGTGCCAGCAGCCCTACTGACTGGACAGGGGGCCTCAGATCCTTC. Amino acid sequence: CASSPTDWTGGLRSF.

This clone was observed a single time. The chain joins TRBV20-1 to TRBJ2-7; TRBD2 matches at 7 bases. Germline trimming cut 6 bases from V and 4 bases from J; bases unmatched to any gene: 3. CDR3 length equals 11 residues. CDR1 and CDR2 (germline): DFQATT, SNEGSKA (reference sequence). CDR3 nucleotides: TGCAGTGCCATGGGACTATACGAGCAGTACTTC. Translating it yields CSAMGLYEQYF.

V usage is TRBV4-2 and J usage is TRBJ2-1; 11 positions match TRBD2. The germline V gene encodes CDR1 LGHNA and CDR2 YNFKEQ. V shed 3 bases, J shed 8 bases, and the junction held 9 bases outside the gene matches. The CDR3 is made up of 16 amino acids. The CDR3 sequence is CASSHHSGGAQYEQFF. The CDR3, as DNA: TGTGCCAGCAGCCATCATAGCGGGGGGGCGCAGTATGAGCAGTTCTTC.

This clone was picked up a small number of times. The chain employs TRBV4-2 and TRBJ1-2; tentative D call: TRBD1 (5 bases). The CDR3 loop spans 14 amino acids. Germline CDR1 reads LGHNA; CDR2 reads YNFKEQ. V dropped 8 bases and J dropped 4 bases, with 17 bases sitting between them. In DNA, the CDR3 is TGTGCCAGCGCCAACGTGGGGGAGGGCTATGGCTACACCTTC. It specifies CASANVGEGYGYTF.

The V and J genes are TRBV6-5 and TRBJ1-6, with 9 positions matching TRBD1. This CDR3 region has 14 residues. Trimming cost V 5 bases and J 7 bases; bases outside gene matches: 3. Germline CDR1 is MNHEY and CDR2 is SVGAGI. CDR3 in amino acids: CASSRTGVNSPLHF. CDR3 coding DNA: TGTGCCAGCAGTAGGACAGGGGTCAATTCACCCCTCCACTTT.